Listed below are T cell receptor beta chains from one sample, sequenced in a study of blood T cell repertoires in COVID-19. Produced via immunoSEQ multiplex PCR; TCRdb's table is partial and in-frame only. The sample holds some 40,000 clones; 70% to 80% are singletons and the top ten take under 20%. The material sequenced was peripheral blood. These receptors were collected from a man between 65 and 80 years old with acute or convalescent COVID-19. Each CDR3 is given with its conserved first and last residue. The D gene is left open where the match is weak. Clone size is shown for a subset of rows, as once, few, many or a class of expanded clone.

13	TRBD1	NA	TRBV27	TRBJ1-2	CASSTRDSYGYTF	TGTGCCAGCAGTACCCGGGACAGCTATGGCTACACCTTC
12	NA	NA	TRBV2	TRBJ1-6	CASGGLGSPLHF	TGTGCCAGCGGAGGTCTGGGTTCACCCCTCCACTTT
13	NA	NA	TRBV5-1	TRBJ1-1	CASSLYMNTEAFF	TGCGCCAGCAGCTTGTACATGAACACTGAAGCTTTCTTT
13	NA	NA	TRBV2	TRBJ2-7	CASSTTWGGEQYF	TGTGCCAGCAGCACCACTTGGGGCGGCGAGCAGTACTTC
15	NA	NA	TRBV28	TRBJ2-3	CASSFNDRRTDTQYF	TGTGCCAGCAGTTTCAATGACAGACGAACAGATACGCAGTATTTT
15	TRBD1	NA	TRBV5-8	TRBJ1-5	CASSTGTGVNQPQHF	TGTGCCAGCAGTACCGGGACAGGGGTCAATCAGCCCCAGCATTTT
14	NA	many	TRBV6-4	TRBJ1-1	CASRDTDRNTEAFF	TGTGCCAGCAGGGATACTGACAGGAACACTGAAGCTTTCTTT
16	NA	NA	TRBV6-5	TRBJ1-4	CASSSGHAGLNEKLFF	TGTGCCAGCAGTTCCGGCCACGCGGGACTTAATGAAAAACTGTTTTTT
15	NA	NA	TRBV18	TRBJ1-2	CASSPPMSQGYGYTF	TGTGCCAGCTCACCACCCATGTCGCAGGGCTATGGCTACACCTTC
13	NA	NA	TRBV19	TRBJ1-6	CASKAEYNSPLHF	TGTGCCAGTAAGGCGGAGTATAATTCACCCCTCCACTTT
15	NA	NA	TRBV3-1/TRBV3-2	TRBJ1-1	CASSRTVQINTEAFF	TGTGCCAGCAGCCGCACCGTACAGATAAACACTGAAGCTTTCTTT
15	NA	NA	TRBV5-1	TRBJ1-5	CASSLNGQFNQPQHF	TGCGCCAGCAGCTTGAACGGACAGTTCAATCAGCCCCAGCATTTT
14	NA	few	TRBV5-1	TRBJ1-1	CASSLYGSNTEAFF	TGCGCCAGCAGCTTGTATGGGAGCAACACTGAAGCTTTCTTT
13	NA	NA	TRBV7-6	TRBJ2-7	CASSSQQGYEQYF	TGTGCCAGCAGCTCCCAACAGGGTTACGAGCAGTACTTC
14	TRBD1	NA	TRBV7-3	TRBJ1-1	CASSINRGNTEAFF	TGTGCCAGCAGCATTAACAGGGGGAACACTGAAGCTTTCTTT
16	TRBD1	NA	TRBV6-4	TRBJ1-5	CASSDDRGALNQPQHF	TGTGCCAGCAGTGATGACAGGGGAGCCCTCAATCAGCCCCAGCATTTT
15	NA	NA	TRBV7-2	TRBJ1-4	CASSPTTGTNEKLFF	TGTGCCAGCAGCCCGACGACAGGCACTAATGAAAAACTGTTTTTT
13	NA	few	TRBV5-1	TRBJ1-5	CASSIDSNQPQHF	TGCGCCAGCAGCATCGACAGTAATCAGCCCCAGCATTTT
16	NA	NA	TRBV7-2	TRBJ1-1	CASSLARGGGITEAFF	TGTGCCAGCAGCTTAGCGCGAGGGGGAGGGATCACTGAAGCTTTCTTT
12	TRBD1	few	TRBV30	TRBJ1-2	CAWSGQGYGYTF	TGTGCCTGGAGTGGACAGGGCTATGGCTACACCTTC
14	TRBD1	NA	TRBV5-8	TRBJ1-1	CASSGQGARTEAFF	TGTGCCAGCAGCGGACAGGGGGCGCGCACTGAAGCTTTCTTT
18	TRBD1	NA	TRBV4-3	TRBJ2-6	CASSFIGTAAYGANVLTF	TGCGCCAGCAGCTTCATCGGGACAGCTGCTTATGGGGCCAACGTCCTGACTTTC
16	TRBD2	NA	TRBV3-1/TRBV3-2	TRBJ2-7	CASSQITSGYSYEQYF	TGTGCCAGCAGCCAGATAACTAGCGGTTATTCCTACGAGCAGTACTTC
13	NA	NA	TRBV6-6	TRBJ1-5	CASSLQASQPQHF	TGTGCCAGCAGTCTCCAGGCGAGTCAGCCCCAGCATTTT